Below are 24 T cell receptor beta chains sequenced from a single sample in a study of blood T cell repertoires in COVID-19. Only in-frame clones appear in the TCRdb table, and some are missing; sequencing was by immunoSEQ multiplex PCR. This table has 470,000 or so clones, approximately 83% appearing once. The sequenced material came from peripheral blood. Receptor source: a human donor in a cohort sampled during active COVID-19.

This chain joins TRBV7-6 and TRBJ2-1, with a weak D call TRBD2 (5 bases). The CDR3 loop spans 17 amino acids. Trimming stripped 1 base from V and 3 bases from J, with 16 bases between. Germline V gives CDR1 SGHVS, CDR2 FNYEAQ. The chain's CDR3 is CASSLDEGVGIYNEQFF. CDR3 nucleotide sequence: TGTGCCAGCAGCTTAGACGAGGGCGTTGGGATCTACAATGAGCAGTTCTTC.

This chain links TRBV30 with TRBJ1-3; a weak D match, TRBD1 (5 bases). Germline V CDR1 and CDR2: GTSNPN, SVGIG (reference sequence). Trimming left V 0 bases short and J 0 bases short, with 9 bases between. The CDR3 is 15 residues long. The DNA for the CDR3 is TGTGCCTGGAGTGTCGGGGGAGTCTCTGGAAACACCATATATTTT. It translates to CAWSVGGVSGNTIYF.

J is TRBJ2-5 and V is TRBV6-2 or TRBV6-3; 7 bases are shared with TRBD2. Germline assignment: CDR1 MNHEY and CDR2 SVGEGT. Unmatched junction bases numbered 10, after V lost 5 bases and J lost 4 bases. This CDR3 region has 15 residues. The CDR3 region has the DNA TGTGCCAGCAGTCTCCTATATTTAGCGGGAGAGACCCAGTACTTC. This translates into CASSLLYLAGETQYF.

The chain employs TRBV7-9 and TRBJ1-2; D gene uncertain. The V end was cut by 3 bases, the J end by 7 bases, with 18 bases between. The CDR3 sequence is 15 residues long. CDR1 is SEHNR, CDR2 FQNEAQ, per germline (reference sequence). The CDR3: CASSFFNTAFPGYTF. The CDR3 DNA reads as TGTGCCAGCAGCTTTTTCAACACAGCCTTTCCTGGCTACACCTTC.

The chain carries TRBV4-1 and TRBJ1-3, with 7 bases lining up with TRBD1. With V trimmed by 0 bases and J by 2 bases, 1 base remained unmatched. The CDR3 is made up of 15 amino acids. Germline V CDR1 and CDR2: MGHRA, YSYEKL. CDR3 in DNA: TGCGCCAGCAGCCAAGAAGGGACAGCTGGAAACACCATATATTTT. Amino acid sequence: CASSQEGTAGNTIYF.

The gene calls are TRBV29-1 and TRBJ2-5; 9 nucleotides agree with TRBD1. The germline V gene has CDR1 SQVTM and CDR2 ANQGSEA. CDR3 size: 13 residues. J gave up 4 bases and V 6 bases, and 6 bases lay outside the gene matches. Here the CDR3 reads CSVPGQGRETQYF. The CDR3 nucleotides are TGCAGCGTCCCGGGACAGGGTCGAGAGACCCAGTACTTC.

The genes are TRBV4-2 and TRBJ2-2, with 10 positions matching TRBD2. With 1 base clipped from V and 9 bases from J, the junction kept 8 bases outside the gene matches. There are 16 residues in the CDR3. Germline-derived CDR1 and CDR2 are LGHNA and YNFKEQ. In DNA form, the CDR3 reads TGTGCCAGCAGCCAAGCCGGACTAGCGGAGACAAGGGAGCTGTTTTTT. Translated: CASSQAGLAETRELFF.

V gene TRBV13 combines with J gene TRBJ2-1, with D unresolved. CDR1 is PRHDT, CDR2 FYEKMQ, per germline (reference sequence). The CDR3 loop spans 15 amino acids. V gave up 7 bases and J gave up 7 bases, with 20 bases separating them. The CDR3: CASNLRVATWNEQFF. CDR3 DNA: TGTGCCAGCAATCTCCGGGTCGCAACGTGGAATGAGCAGTTCTTC.

This clone was found a few times. The same CDR3 also results from other DNA sequences found in this sample. V is TRBV6-5 and J is TRBJ2-1; 7 nucleotides align to TRBD1. Germline lookup yields CDR1 MNHEY and CDR2 SVGAGI. The CDR3 contains 14 residues. V trimming: 0 bases; J trimming: 8 bases; junction bases outside the gene matches: 4. The DNA for the CDR3 is TGTGCCAGCAGTTACTCGAGACAGGGATATGAGCAGTTCTTC. This sequence encodes CASSYSRQGYEQFF.

This clone was recorded once. CDR3 coding DNA: TGCGCCAGCAGCCAAGCTCCGGGACAGGGGAAAGAAAGCTATGGCTACACCTTC. As protein: CASSQAPGQGKESYGYTF. This rearrangement joins TRBV4-1 to TRBJ1-2, with 10 bases aligning to TRBD1. The junction had 12 bases not matched to a gene; V was cut back by 1 base and J by 4 bases. The CDR3 sequence is 18 residues long. Germline V gene lookup returns CDR1 MGHRA and CDR2 YSYEKL.

A note on this clone: Additional DNA sequences in this sample encode the identical CDR3. V is TRBV19 and J is TRBJ1-5, with a weak D call TRBD1 (6 bases). CDR1 is LNHDA, CDR2 SQIVND, per germline (reference sequence). Trimming removed 3 bases from V and 3 bases from J, with 9 bases in between. CDR3 length: 14 amino acids. The CDR3 region has the DNA TGTGCCAGTAGTATCAGGGGCCACAATCAGCCCCAGCATTTT. Translation gives CASSIRGHNQPQHF.

This sequence joins TRBV28 and TRBJ2-6, with 7 bases identical to TRBD1. This CDR3 has 17 residues. Germline CDR1 and CDR2: MDHEN and SYDVKM. Unmatched junction bases numbered 5, after V lost 3 bases and J lost 0 bases. The CDR3 DNA reads TGTGCCAGCAGTTTGAGGGACAGCTTCTCTGGGGCCAACGTCCTGACTTTC. Encoded protein: CASSLRDSFSGANVLTF.

V usage is TRBV29-1 and J usage is TRBJ2-7, with 9 nucleotides matching TRBD1. The CDR3 contains 13 residues. Germline loops: CDR1 SQVTM, CDR2 ANQGSEA. Trimming cost V 4 bases and J 9 bases; bases outside gene matches: 10. CDR3 DNA sequence: TGCAGCGTTGTAGGACAGGGGTCCTCGGGGCAGTACTTC. Its protein product is CSVVGQGSSGQYF.

The chain carries TRBV6-2 or TRBV6-3 and TRBJ2-3; 7 nucleotides line up with TRBD1. CDR3 length: 15 amino acids. Trimming at V came to 5 bases and at J to 1 base, leaving 6 bases not matched to a gene. Germline CDR1 reads MNHEY; CDR2 reads SVGEGT. In DNA form, the CDR3 reads TGTGCCAGCAGTGCCCCCGGACAGGGCACAGATACGCAGTATTTT. Amino acids: CASSAPGQGTDTQYF.

This clone turned up a few times. V gene TRBV4-3 combines with J gene TRBJ1-5; D is unresolved. V dropped 3 bases and J dropped 4 bases, with 13 bases sitting between them. The CDR3 runs to 15 residues. Germline values: CDR1 LGHNA, CDR2 YSLEER. The chain's CDR3 is CASSQQTGLNQPQHF. CDR3 nucleotides: TGCGCCAGCAGCCAGCAGACGGGTCTTAATCAGCCCCAGCATTTT.

CDR3 DNA: TGTGCCAGCTTTTGGACAGGGAGTTACACCGGGGAGCTGTTTTTT. Translated: CASFWTGSYTGELFF. V is TRBV2 and J is TRBJ2-2; 8 nucleotides match TRBD1. V dropped 8 bases and J dropped 3; count of bases not matched to a gene: 8. CDR3 length: 15 residues. Germline V gene sequence: CDR1 SNHLY, CDR2 FYNNEI.

This clone showed up just a few times. It is likely a read error, because the conserved phenylalanine at the end of the CDR3 is missing. The DNA is left out, because the CDR3 cannot be placed on it with certainty; the CDR3 is given as TCRdb lists it. The chain couples TRBV10-3 to TRBJ2-7; TRBD1 is taken as the D call from the table, unchecked against the DNA. Germline V gives CDR1 ENHRY, CDR2 SYGVKD. The CDR3 length equals 12 residues, ends included. The CDR3 loop is CAISESNGHRHL.

The rearrangement joins TRBV6-6 to TRBJ1-2, with 7 positions matching TRBD1. Trimming removed 2 bases from V and 3 bases from J; junction bases left unmatched: 0. The germline gives CDR1 MNHNY, CDR2 SVGAGI (reference sequence). There are 13 residues in the CDR3. CDR3 DNA: TGTGCCAGCAGTTACGGGACAGACTATGGCTACACCTTC. Translating gives CASSYGTDYGYTF.

In the case of this clone: In the same sample, other DNA sequences code for this CDR3. The V gene is TRBV27, the J gene TRBJ2-2, with D perhaps TRBD1 (5 bases). This CDR3 has 15 amino acids. V lost 4 bases to trimming and J lost 2 bases, with 11 bases between them. Germline CDR1 and CDR2: MNHEY and SMNVEV (reference sequence). The CDR3 nucleotides are TGTGCCAGCAGTTGGGGTCAGGGTAACACCGGGGAGCTGTTTTTT. The encoded protein is CASSWGQGNTGELFF.

This chain links TRBV5-1 with TRBJ2-7; 10 bases fit TRBD2. The CDR3 extends over 14 amino acids. Germline V gene data show CDR1 as SGHRS and CDR2 as YFSETQ. Trimming at V came to 8 bases and at J to 0 bases, leaving 5 bases not matched to a gene. The CDR3 DNA sequence: TGCGCCAGTACAACTAGCGGGAACTCCTACGAGCAGTACTTC. Translating it yields CASTTSGNSYEQYF.

The V call is TRBV7-2, the J call TRBJ2-1, with D unresolved. With 3 bases removed from V and 4 bases from J, the gap between germline ends came to 4 bases. The CDR3 consists of 12 residues. Germline CDR1 SGHTA, CDR2 FQGNSA. CDR3 amino acids: CASSFRYNEQFF. The CDR3, as DNA: TGTGCCAGCAGCTTCAGATACAATGAGCAGTTCTTC.

This clone was observed a handful of times. The V gene is TRBV9, the J gene TRBJ2-3, with 7 bases identical to TRBD2. V trimming: 4 bases; J trimming: 5 bases; junction bases outside the gene matches: 10. This CDR3 has 15 residues. The germline V gene encodes CDR1 SGDLS and CDR2 YYNGEE. CDR3 DNA sequence: TGTGCCAGCAGCCCCATTCGGGGAGGGGAAGATACGCAGTATTTT. Amino acids: CASSPIRGGEDTQYF.

This rearrangement joins TRBV12-5 to TRBJ2-2; perhaps TRBD2 as D (5 bases). CDR1 is LGHNT, CDR2 FRNRAP, per germline. The ends were cut back, 6 bases at V and 3 bases at J, with 17 bases in the middle. The CDR3 sequence is 16 residues long. CDR3 in DNA: TGTGCTAGTGGCATAAGCCGAGACTATCACACCGGGGAGCTGTTTTTT. It encodes CASGISRDYHTGELFF.

The rearrangement uses TRBV7-9 and TRBJ2-2, with 10 bases lining up with TRBD2. CDR3 length: 15 residues. The junction had 4 bases not matched to a gene; V was cut back by 4 bases and J by 5 bases. Germline lookup yields CDR1 SEHNR and CDR2 FQNEAQ (reference sequence). In DNA form, the CDR3 reads TGTGCCAGCAGCTGGGTGACTAGCGGGACCGGGGAGCTGTTTTTT. It codes for CASSWVTSGTGELFF.